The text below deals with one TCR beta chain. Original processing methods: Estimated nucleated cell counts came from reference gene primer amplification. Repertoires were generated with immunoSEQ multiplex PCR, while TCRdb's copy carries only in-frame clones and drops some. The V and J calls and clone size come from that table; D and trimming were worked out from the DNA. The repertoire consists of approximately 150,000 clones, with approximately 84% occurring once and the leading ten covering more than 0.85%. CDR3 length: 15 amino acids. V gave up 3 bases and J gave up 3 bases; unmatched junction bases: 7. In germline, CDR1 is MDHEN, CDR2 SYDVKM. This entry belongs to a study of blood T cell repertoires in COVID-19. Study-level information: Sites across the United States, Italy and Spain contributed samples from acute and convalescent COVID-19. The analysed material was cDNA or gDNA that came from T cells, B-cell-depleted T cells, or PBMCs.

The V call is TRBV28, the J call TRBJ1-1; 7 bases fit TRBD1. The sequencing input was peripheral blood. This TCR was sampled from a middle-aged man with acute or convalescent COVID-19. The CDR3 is CASSLQRTGYTEAFF. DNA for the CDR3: TGTGCCAGCAGTTTGCAGAGGACAGGATACACTGAAGCTTTCTTT.